These T cell receptor beta chains were read from a single sample in a study of T cell changes during pregnancy in multiple sclerosis. Clones were read by immunoSEQ multiplex PCR, and TCRdb kept only the in-frame ones, dropping some. The sample shows approximately 90,000 clones, 91% of them seen only once. The sequences come from peripheral blood, collected after pregnancy. The receptors originated from a female donor in good health, enrolled as a control in a pregnancy study. The CDR3 runs from the conserved cysteine through the conserved F or W. D genes are given only for firm matches. Only part of the rows carry a size: once, few, many, or a class if the clone is expanded.

V,J,D,length,size,DNA,CDR3
TRBV4-2,TRBJ1-5,NA,15,few,TGTGCCAGCAGCCAAGATCTCCAGGGTGTGCAGCCCCAGCATTTT,CASSQDLQGVQPQHF
TRBV2,TRBJ1-5,TRBD1,13,NA,TGTGCCAGCCAAGGACAGGGATATCAGCCCCAGCATTTT,CASQGQGYQPQHF
TRBV14,TRBJ2-7,TRBD1,16,NA,TGTGCCAGCAGCCAGCAAAGCGGGACAGGGCACTACGAGCAGTACTTC,CASSQQSGTGHYEQYF
TRBV6-1,TRBJ2-2,NA,16,once,TGTGCCAGCAGTGAAGTTTTGGGGGGGGGCGCCGGGGAGCTGTTTTTT,CASSEVLGGGAGELFF
TRBV5-6,TRBJ2-5,NA,16,NA,TGTGCCAGCAGCTTACTTACGGGACAAACGAAAGAAACCCAGTACTTC,CASSLLTGQTKETQYF
TRBV19,TRBJ2-6,TRBD1,13,NA,TGTGCCAGTAAAAACAGGGGCTCCAACGTCCTGACTTTC,CASKNRGSNVLTF
TRBV4-1,TRBJ1-2,NA,14,NA,TGCGCCAGCAGCCAAGCCTCAGGGTCCTATGGCTACACCTTC,CASSQASGSYGYTF
TRBV11-2,TRBJ1-4,NA,17,NA,TGTGCCAGCAGCTTAGAGAGGCAGCACGGGGTGGAGGAAAAACTGTTTTTT,CASSLERQHGVEEKLFF
TRBV23-1,TRBJ2-5,TRBD1,16,NA,TGCGCCAGCAGTCACCAGGGACAGACCCCCAGGGAGACCCAGTACTTC,CASSHQGQTPRETQYF
TRBV19,TRBJ2-5,NA,12,once,TGTGCCACCGAAGGAGGCGGCGAGACCCAGTACTTC,CATEGGGETQYF
TRBV25-1,TRBJ2-7,NA,11,NA,TGTGCCAGCAGGCGGGGTAGTGAGCAGTACTTC,CASRRGSEQYF
TRBV28,TRBJ1-5,TRBD1,18,NA,TGTGCCAGCAGCCTCGTGGACAGGGGTTTTGTGAGCAATCAGCCCCAGCATTTT,CASSLVDRGFVSNQPQHF
TRBV5-1,TRBJ2-3,TRBD1,14,once,TGCGCCAGCAGTAGGGACAGAGTCACAGATACGCAGTATTTT,CASSRDRVTDTQYF
TRBV2,TRBJ2-3,NA,15,NA,TGTGCCAGCAGTGAGAGGGGGGGGAGCACAGATACGCAGTATTTT,CASSERGGSTDTQYF
TRBV7-6,TRBJ2-7,NA,14,NA,TGTGCCAGCAGCTCAGGACAGAATACCTACGAGCAGTACTTC,CASSSGQNTYEQYF
TRBV7-2,TRBJ1-5,NA,15,NA,TGTGCCAGCAGCTTAAAGGTAGGGGAGGATCAGCCCCAGCATTTT,CASSLKVGEDQPQHF
TRBV30,TRBJ1-4,NA,15,once,TGTGCCTGGAGCCGCGATTACGGGGAAGGAGAAAAACTGTTTTTT,CAWSRDYGEGEKLFF
TRBV10-3,TRBJ2-1,NA,15,NA,TGTGCCATCAGTGAGTTCGGGGAAGCCTACAATGAGCAGTTCTTC,CAISEFGEAYNEQFF
TRBV11-2,TRBJ1-2,NA,13,NA,TGTGCCAGCAGCCAAACGGGGTTGAATGGCTACACCTTC,CASSQTGLNGYTF
TRBV7-8,TRBJ2-7,TRBD1,14,few,TGTGCCAGCAGCTTAGGGGGAGACAGGGACGAGCAGTACTTC,CASSLGGDRDEQYF
TRBV7-2,TRBJ1-5,NA,13,NA,TGTGCCAGCAGCTATGATATAGCCCAGCCCCAGCATTTT,CASSYDIAQPQHF
TRBV7-8,TRBJ1-1,NA,13,NA,TGTGCCAGCAGCTTAGGGGCCAACACTGAAGCTTTCTTT,CASSLGANTEAFF
TRBV5-6,TRBJ1-5,TRBD1,16,NA,TGTGCCAGCAGCCTAAGAGGGACAGCCCTCAATCAGCCCCAGCATTTT,CASSLRGTALNQPQHF
TRBV28,TRBJ2-7,NA,17,NA,TGTGCCAGCAGTTCCCCCCCTTCGACAGAGGATCCCTACGAGCAGTACTTC,CASSSPPSTEDPYEQYF
TRBV28,TRBJ2-7,NA,12,NA,TGTGCCAGCGAATCCACATTTTACGAGCAGTACTTC,CASESTFYEQYF
TRBV7-9,TRBJ2-5,NA,12,NA,TGTGCCAGCAGCCCCGACAGGTTTGCCCAGTACTTC,CASSPDRFAQYF
TRBV7-2,TRBJ2-1,TRBD1,16,NA,TGTGCCAGCAGCTCCCCGACAGGGAGCTCCTACAATGAGCAGTTCTTC,CASSSPTGSSYNEQFF
TRBV5-8,TRBJ1-2,NA,12,NA,TGTGCCAGCAGCGTTCTGAACTATGGCTACACCTTC,CASSVLNYGYTF
TRBV2,TRBJ2-7,NA,12,NA,TGTGCCAGCAAGGCAGGGTTCTACGAGCAGTACTTC,CASKAGFYEQYF
TRBV19,TRBJ2-3,TRBD1,15,NA,TGTGCCAGTAGTCCGTGGGACAGGGCCACAGATACGCAGTATTTT,CASSPWDRATDTQYF
TRBV6-5,TRBJ1-4,TRBD1,14,NA,TGTGCCAGCAGTTCGACAGGGATAGGTGAAAAACTGTTTTTT,CASSSTGIGEKLFF
TRBV4-2,TRBJ2-2,TRBD1,17,NA,TGTGCCAGCAGCCAAGATCTGGCAGGGGGAGCGACCGGGGAGCTGTTTTTT,CASSQDLAGGATGELFF
TRBV5-1,TRBJ2-4,TRBD1,18,NA,TGCGCCAGCCTAGAATCGCCGGGACAGGGGACCGCCAAAAACATTCAGTACTTC,CASLESPGQGTAKNIQYF
TRBV15,TRBJ1-3,TRBD1,15,NA,TGTGCCACCAGCAGAACCCCAGGGGGTTTGAACACCATATATTTT,CATSRTPGGLNTIYF
TRBV6-5,TRBJ1-1,NA,11,NA,TGTGCCAGCCGAAAGGGGACTGAAGCTTTCTTT,CASRKGTEAFF
TRBV4-1,TRBJ1-1,TRBD1,15,NA,TGCGCCAGCAGCCGGCAACAGGGGGCTCCCACTGAAGCTTTCTTT,CASSRQQGAPTEAFF
TRBV7-2,TRBJ2-7,TRBD1,16,NA,TGTGCCAGCAGCTTACCCTCCGGGACAGGCGACTACGAGCAGTACTTC,CASSLPSGTGDYEQYF
TRBV27,TRBJ1-1,NA,11,NA,TGTGCCATATTAACTGAGGCTGAAGCTTTCTTT,CAILTEAEAFF
TRBV7-6,TRBJ1-1,NA,14,NA,TGTGCCAGCAGCCGCCAGAGCGGGGACACTGAAGCTTTCTTT,CASSRQSGDTEAFF
TRBV28,TRBJ1-2,TRBD1,14,NA,TGTGCCAGCAGTCCGTGGACAGGGGGCAATGGCTACACCTTC,CASSPWTGGNGYTF
TRBV4-2,TRBJ1-5,NA,15,NA,TGTGCCAGCAGCCAACAGTCGGGGGGCAATCAGCCCCAGCATTTT,CASSQQSGGNQPQHF
TRBV27,TRBJ2-3,NA,13,NA,TGTGCCAGCAGTTTAGAGCTAACAGATACGCAGTATTTT,CASSLELTDTQYF
TRBV29-1,TRBJ2-1,TRBD1,13,NA,TGCAGCGCTTACAAGGGGACAGACAATGAGCAGTTCTTC,CSAYKGTDNEQFF
TRBV28,TRBJ2-7,NA,12,NA,TGTGCCAGCAGACCTAGTGGATACGAGCAGTACTTC,CASRPSGYEQYF
TRBV4-3,TRBJ2-3,NA,15,once,TGCGCCAGCAGCCAAGATGAGAGCGGCACAGATACGCAGTATTTT,CASSQDESGTDTQYF
TRBV9,TRBJ1-2,NA,15,NA,TGTGCCAGCAGCGTAGCTCTCGGTCCTAACTATGGCTACACCTTC,CASSVALGPNYGYTF
TRBV5-5,TRBJ2-2,NA,15,NA,TGTGCCAGCAGCCCCCGAGACTTCGCCAACGGGGAGCTGTTTTTT,CASSPRDFANGELFF
TRBV5-1,TRBJ1-1,NA,15,NA,TGCGCCAGCGGCGGAGGGAGGGGGATGAACACTGAAGCTTTCTTT,CASGGGRGMNTEAFF
TRBV15,TRBJ2-7,NA,14,NA,TGTGCCACCAGCAGAGACAGGATTACCTACGAGCAGTACTTC,CATSRDRITYEQYF
TRBV2,TRBJ2-3,NA,14,NA,TGTGCCACCCGAGGGGGAACGGGACAAAATACGCAGTATTTT,CATRGGTGQNTQYF
TRBV20-1,TRBJ2-7,NA,11,NA,TGCAGTGCTAAGTACCCCGGGGAGCAGTACTTC,CSAKYPGEQYF
TRBV6-5,TRBJ1-1,NA,13,NA,TGTGCCAGCAGTGTGACAGGGAACACTGAAGCTTTCTTT,CASSVTGNTEAFF
TRBV5-4,TRBJ1-6,TRBD1,17,NA,TGTGCCAGCAGATCGGGACAGGAAAGCTCCTATAATTCACCCCTCCACTTT,CASRSGQESSYNSPLHF
TRBV6-5,TRBJ1-1,NA,14,NA,TGTGCCAGCACCCTTAGGAGGGGCAACACTGAAGCTTTCTTT,CASTLRRGNTEAFF
TRBV6-6,TRBJ1-5,NA,11,NA,TGTGCCAGCATTCTGAATCAGCCCCAGCATTTT,CASILNQPQHF
TRBV18,TRBJ2-4,TRBD1,13,NA,TGTGCCAGCTCACCAGGGACAGGGGACACCCAGTACTTC,CASSPGTGDTQYF